Each of the 26 T cell receptor beta chains below was sequenced from the same sample in a study of cytotoxic CD8 clonotypes in ibrutinib-treated CLL. Using immunoSEQ multiplex PCR, the repertoire was profiled, and TCRdb retains in-frame clones only, with some absent. The table includes around 140,000 clones, over 75% detected once. Sequences were derived from PBMCs, sampled after 24 months of ibrutinib treatment. The source is a human donor with chronic lymphocytic leukemia.

This clone was observed once. CDR3 amino acids: CASSLGIGGTDTQYF. CDR3 DNA: TGTGCCAGCAGCTTGGGTATTGGTGGCACAGATACGCAGTATTTT. The chain uses TRBV5-5 and TRBJ2-3; D gene ambiguous. CDR1 is SGHKS and CDR2 is YYEKEE in the germline V gene (reference sequence). CDR3 length: 15 amino acids. Trimming removed 0 bases from V and 1 base from J, with 9 bases in between.

The chain joins TRBV6-5 to TRBJ2-7; 9 nucleotides agree with TRBD1. With V trimmed by 0 bases and J by 0 bases, 3 bases remained unmatched. CDR1 and CDR2 (germline): MNHEY, SVGAGI. The CDR3 totals 16 residues. CDR3 nucleotide sequence: TGTGCCAGCAGTTACTCGGGGACAGGGTTCTCCTACGAGCAGTACTTC. Translation: CASSYSGTGFSYEQYF.

The chain uses TRBV9 and TRBJ1-1; no firm D call. V gave up 1 base and J gave up 3 bases, with 22 bases separating them. The CDR3 is 18 residues long. CDR1 is SGDLS and CDR2 is YYNGEE in the germline V gene. CDR3 DNA sequence: TGTGCCAGCAGCGTAAACGGGAGGTCAGGTTCAGACTACACTGAAGCTTTCTTT. This codes for CASSVNGRSGSDYTEAFF. Full variable domain (rest looked up from reference TRBV9 and TRBJ1-1): DSGVTQTPKHLITATGQRVTLRCSPRSGDLSVYWYQQSLDQGLQFLIQYYNGEERAKGNILERFSAQQFPDLHSELNLSSLELGDSALYFCASSVNGRSGSDYTEAFFGQGTRLTVV.

The rearrangement uses TRBV5-8 and TRBJ2-6, with unresolved D. The CDR3 sequence is 14 residues long. Germline CDR1 is SGHTS and CDR2 is YDEGEE. V was cut by 2 bases and J by 0 bases, with 3 bases left in between. The CDR3 here is CASSLVSGANVLTF. CDR3 sequence (DNA): TGTGCCAGCAGCTTAGTCTCTGGGGCCAACGTCCTGACTTTC.

This chain joins TRBV27 and TRBJ1-2; D possibly corresponds to TRBD1 (5 bases). The CDR3 spans 17 residues. The V and J ends lost 5 bases and 0 bases respectively, with 19 bases between them. The germline CDR1 and CDR2 sequences are MNHEY and SMNVEV (reference sequence). The CDR3 nucleotides read TGTGCCAGCAGTATAACCCCCAGAGGGGATCCTAACTATGGCTACACCTTC. Translation: CASSITPRGDPNYGYTF.

The rearrangement joins TRBV5-1 to TRBJ2-1; TRBD1 matches at 10 bases. V trimming: 0 bases; J trimming: 7 bases; junction bases outside the gene matches: 4. The CDR3 length is 15 residues. In germline, CDR1 is SGHRS, CDR2 YFSETQ. The CDR3 protein is CASSLETGGLNEQFF. In nucleotides, the CDR3 is TGCGCCAGCAGCTTGGAGACAGGGGGCCTTAATGAGCAGTTCTTC.

The rearrangement joins TRBV5-1 to TRBJ1-1, with unresolved D. Trimming left V 4 bases short and J 0 bases short, with 13 bases between. This CDR3 spans 15 amino acids. Germline V gene data show CDR1 as SGHRS and CDR2 as YFSETQ. For the CDR3, the DNA is TGCGCCAGCAGCCCGACGGCCAGACTGAACACTGAAGCTTTCTTT. Amino acids: CASSPTARLNTEAFF.

This sequence joins TRBV5-1 and TRBJ2-7; 9 bases agree with TRBD1. The CDR3 contains 14 residues. Per germline, CDR1 SGHRS and CDR2 YFSETQ. V lost 4 bases to trimming and J lost 2 bases; unmatched junction nucleotides: 4. The CDR3 nucleotides read TGCGCCAGCAGCCCGGGACAGGGCGCCTACGAGCAGTACTTC. This codes for CASSPGQGAYEQYF.

The chain recombines TRBV7-2 with TRBJ2-1; 11 nucleotides line up with TRBD1. The CDR3 consists of 14 residues. Germline V gene lookup returns CDR1 SGHTA and CDR2 FQGNSA. After removal of 10 bases from V and 6 bases from J, the junction contained 8 bases not matched to a gene. As DNA, the CDR3 is TGTGCCACCAGGACAGGGGGCGTTATCAATGAGCAGTTCTTC. This encodes CATRTGGVINEQFF.

This clone was observed a few times. The rearrangement links TRBV4-1 to TRBJ1-5, with a weak D call TRBD1 (5 bases). The germline V and J ends were trimmed by 1 base and 2 bases, with 18 bases remaining between them. The CDR3 is 18 amino acids. Germline V lookup: CDR1 MGHRA, CDR2 YSYEKL. CDR3 coding DNA: TGCGCCAGCAGCCAAGGCTTGGGAGGGGAGACAGGCAATCAGCCCCAGCATTTT. Its translation: CASSQGLGGETGNQPQHF.

This sequence joins TRBV28 and TRBJ2-7, with TRBD1 matching over 8 bases. This CDR3 contains 15 residues. Trimming took 3 bases from V and 3 from J; bases not matched to a gene: 7. CDR1 is MDHEN, CDR2 SYDVKM, per germline. CDR3 sequence: CASSFPRQGNYEQYF. The CDR3 region has the DNA TGTGCCAGCAGTTTTCCGAGACAGGGGAACTACGAGCAGTACTTC. The whole variable domain, remainder taken from reference TRBV28 and TRBJ2-7, is DVKVTQSSRYLVKRTGEKVFLECVQDMDHENMFWYRQDPGLGLRLIYFSYDVKMKEKGDIPEGYSVSREKKERFSLILESASTNQTSMYLCASSFPRQGNYEQYFGPGTRLTVT.

V usage is TRBV18 and J usage is TRBJ1-2; 7 nucleotides line up with TRBD1. The trim removed 5 bases at V and 3 bases at J, leaving 6 bases unmatched. The germline CDR1 and CDR2 sequences are KGHSH and LQKENI. This CDR3 has 14 amino acids. CDR3 sequence reads: CASSNRGSDYGYTF. The CDR3 nucleotides read TGTGCCAGCTCAAACAGGGGATCGGACTATGGCTACACCTTC.

The rearrangement joins TRBV2 to TRBJ1-1; possible D gene TRBD1, 6 bases. There are 15 residues in the CDR3. Germline lookup yields CDR1 SNHLY and CDR2 FYNNEI. Trimming shortened V by 2 bases and J by 1 base, and 11 bases separated the two germline ends. The chain's CDR3 is CASSEQGLPNTEAFF. In DNA form, the CDR3 reads TGTGCCAGCAGTGAACAGGGGTTGCCGAACACTGAAGCTTTCTTT.

This chain uses TRBV9 with TRBJ2-5; TRBD1 matches at 7 bases. The V gene end was trimmed by 2 bases and the J gene end by 3 bases; junction bases not matched to a gene: 4. Germline V gives CDR1 SGDLS, CDR2 YYNGEE. The length of the CDR3 is 14 residues. CDR3: CASSVQQGKETQYF. The DNA for the CDR3 is TGTGCCAGCAGCGTTCAACAGGGGAAAGAGACCCAGTACTTC.

The chain combines TRBV7-2 with TRBJ2-1; D is uncertain. Trimming cost V 0 bases and J 0 bases, with 6 bases left between them. From germline, CDR1 is SGHTA and CDR2 FQGNSA. The CDR3 consists of 15 residues. This CDR3 reads CASSLARISYNEQFF. In nucleotides, the CDR3 is TGTGCCAGCAGCTTAGCCCGGATCTCCTACAATGAGCAGTTCTTC.

At least ten counts were recorded for this clone. The genes are TRBV7-2 and TRBJ1-5, with D maybe TRBD1 (6 bases). The CDR3 loop spans 14 amino acids. Deletions cut 4 bases from V and 7 bases from J, with 14 bases between. Germline CDR1 and CDR2: SGHTA and FQGNSA. In nucleotides, the CDR3 is TGTGCCAGCAGCTCGGACAGCCCAGGGCAGCCCCAGCATTTT. Protein: CASSSDSPGQPQHF.

CDR3 sequence: CASSKLPGANTGELFF. Written as DNA, the CDR3 is TGTGCCAGCAGCAAACTCCCAGGGGCGAACACCGGGGAGCTGTTTTTT. V usage is TRBV7-3 and J usage is TRBJ2-2; weak D call: TRBD1 (6 bases). This CDR3 has 16 amino acids. V lost 5 bases to trimming and J lost 0 bases, with 13 bases between them. Germline V gene sequence: CDR1 SGHTA, CDR2 FQGTGA.

This clone was observed once. CDR3 amino acids: CASSYGQGSVEAFF. CDR3 sequence (DNA): TGTGCCAGCAGTTACGGACAGGGTTCAGTTGAAGCTTTCTTT. This chain joins TRBV6-5 and TRBJ1-1; 8 positions match TRBD1. Trimming removed 2 bases from V and 7 bases from J; junction bases left unmatched: 6. The CDR3 length is 14 residues. The V gene's germline CDR1 is MNHEY and CDR2 SVGAGI.

The V gene is TRBV19, the J gene TRBJ2-3; 10 bases are a match to TRBD2. Germline CDR1 and CDR2: LNHDA and SQIVND (reference sequence). The ends lost 6 bases at V and 6 bases at J; junction bases unmatched: 6. This CDR3 region has 14 residues. The CDR3 reads CASRASGSGDTQYF. The DNA for the CDR3 is TGTGCCAGTAGAGCTAGCGGGAGTGGGGATACGCAGTATTTT.

The J gene is TRBJ1-2, the V gene TRBV10-3, with D hard to call. This CDR3 spans 15 amino acids. The germline V gene encodes CDR1 ENHRY and CDR2 SYGVKD. V lost 0 bases, J lost 7 bases, and 15 bases lay in between. CDR3 residues: CAISESNTRVGGYTF. The DNA for the CDR3 is TGTGCCATCAGTGAGTCGAATACGCGGGTTGGTGGCTACACCTTC.

This clone appeared a single time. The junction and the germline gene differ at one end; a read error may be behind it. The V gene is TRBV6-1, the J gene TRBJ1-4; the D is unclear. Germline CDR1 is MNHNS and CDR2 is SASEGT. This CDR3 is 13 amino acids long. CDR3 residues: CASSFVTSEKLFF. The CDR3 DNA follows: TGTGCCAGCAGTTTTGTAACTAGTGAAAAACTGTTTTTT.

The rearrangement uses TRBV4-1 and TRBJ2-3; the D gene is possibly TRBD2 (6 bases). Germline V gene sequence: CDR1 MGHRA, CDR2 YSYEKL. The CDR3 is made up of 16 amino acids. The V end lost 0 bases, the J end lost 2 bases, and 12 bases lay between the germline ends. The CDR3 bases are TGCGCCAGCAGCCAAGATCGTGGCGGGAACACAGATACGCAGTATTTT. Translated, it gives CASSQDRGGNTDTQYF.

V is TRBV19 and J is TRBJ2-7; the match to TRBD1 covers 8 bases. CDR3 size: 15 residues. CDR1 and CDR2 from the germline V gene are LNHDA and SQIVND (reference sequence). J lost 1 base, V lost 3 bases, and 5 bases had no gene match. This CDR3 is CASSIDRGPSYEQYF. Here the CDR3 DNA reads TGTGCCAGTAGTATTGACAGGGGCCCGTCCTACGAGCAGTACTTC. The whole variable domain, remainder taken from reference TRBV19 and TRBJ2-7, is DGGITQSPKYLFRKEGQNVTLSCEQNLNHDAMYWYRQDPGQGLRLIYYSQIVNDFQKGDIAEGYSVSREKKESFPLTVTSAQKNPTAFYLCASSIDRGPSYEQYFGPGTRLTVT.

The chain recombines TRBV19 with TRBJ2-7; no definite D call. Germline-derived CDR1 and CDR2 are LNHDA and SQIVND (reference sequence). The V and J ends lost 3 bases and 3 bases respectively, with 18 bases between them. This CDR3 region has 16 residues. The CDR3 DNA reads TGTGCCAGTAGTATGGCCAATTTGGGGATCGTCTACGAGCAGTACTTC. It encodes CASSMANLGIVYEQYF.

This rearrangement joins TRBV4-3 to TRBJ2-7; maybe TRBD2 (5 bases). The CDR3 sequence is 15 residues long. CDR1 and CDR2 from the germline V gene are LGHNA and YSLEER. Trimming stripped 4 bases from V and 2 bases from J, with 15 bases between. The CDR3 reads CASSPSLASPYEQYF. Written as DNA, the CDR3 is TGCGCCAGCAGCCCTTCTTTAGCGTCTCCCTACGAGCAGTACTTC.

In this sample, this clone turned up once. This rearrangement joins TRBV7-9 to TRBJ2-7, with a weak D call TRBD2 (6 bases). Germline CDR1 reads SEHNR; CDR2 reads FQNEAQ (reference sequence). Trimming removed 3 bases at V and 3 bases at J, with 12 bases between. This CDR3 has 14 residues. For the CDR3, the DNA is TGTGCCAGCAGCTTCCTGGGAGGTAGCTACGAGCAGTACTTC. Residues: CASSFLGGSYEQYF.